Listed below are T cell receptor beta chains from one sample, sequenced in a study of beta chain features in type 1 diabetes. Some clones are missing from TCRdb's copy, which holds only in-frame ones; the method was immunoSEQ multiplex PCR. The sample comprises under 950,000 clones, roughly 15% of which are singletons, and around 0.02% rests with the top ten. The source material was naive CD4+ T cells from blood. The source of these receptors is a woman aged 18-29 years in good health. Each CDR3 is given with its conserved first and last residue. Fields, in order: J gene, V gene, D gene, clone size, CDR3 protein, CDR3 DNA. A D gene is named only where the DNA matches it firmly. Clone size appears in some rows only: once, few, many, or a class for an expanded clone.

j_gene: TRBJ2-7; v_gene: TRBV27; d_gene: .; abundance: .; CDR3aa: CASSLQGGEQYF; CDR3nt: TGTGCCAGCAGTTTACAGGGTGGCGAGCAGTACTTC
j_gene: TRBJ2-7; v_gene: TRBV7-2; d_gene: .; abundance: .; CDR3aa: CASSLDQRSYEQYF; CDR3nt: TGTGCCAGCAGCTTAGATCAGCGGTCCTACGAGCAGTACTTC
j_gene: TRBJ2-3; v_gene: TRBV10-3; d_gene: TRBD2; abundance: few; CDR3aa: CAISGGLAGSDTQYF; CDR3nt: TGTGCCATCAGCGGCGGACTAGCGGGATCGGATACGCAGTATTTT
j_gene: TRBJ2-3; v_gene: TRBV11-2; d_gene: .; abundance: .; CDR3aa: CASSLVGYTQYF; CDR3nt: TGTGCCAGCAGCTTAGTAGGATATACGCAGTATTTT
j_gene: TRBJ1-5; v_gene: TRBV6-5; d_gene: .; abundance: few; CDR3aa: CASSYSATQNQPQHF; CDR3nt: TGTGCCAGCAGTTACTCGGCGACACAAAATCAGCCCCAGCATTTT
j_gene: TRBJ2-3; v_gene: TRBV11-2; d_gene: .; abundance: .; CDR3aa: CASSFRITREGGTDTQYF; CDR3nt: TGTGCCAGCAGCTTCAGAATCACCAGGGAAGGGGGCACAGATACGCAGTATTTT
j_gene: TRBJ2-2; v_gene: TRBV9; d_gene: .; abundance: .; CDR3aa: CASSITSQWTGELFF; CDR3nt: TGTGCCAGCAGTATCACCAGTCAGTGGACCGGGGAGCTGTTTTTT
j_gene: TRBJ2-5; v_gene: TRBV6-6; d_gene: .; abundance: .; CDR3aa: CASSTGLPQETQYF; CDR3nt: TGTGCCAGCAGCACGGGCCTACCTCAAGAGACCCAGTACTTC
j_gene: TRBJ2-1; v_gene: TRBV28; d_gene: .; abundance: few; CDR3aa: CASSGSYNEQFF; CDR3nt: TGTGCCAGCAGTGGATCCTACAATGAGCAGTTCTTC
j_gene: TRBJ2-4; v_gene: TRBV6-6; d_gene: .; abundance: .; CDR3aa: CASSNRRGRAKNIQYF; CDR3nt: TGTGCCAGCAGCAACAGGAGGGGACGGGCCAAAAACATTCAGTACTTC
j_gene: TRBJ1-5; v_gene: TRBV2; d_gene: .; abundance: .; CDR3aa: CASSEHGANQPQHF; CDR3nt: TGTGCCAGCAGTGAACACGGGGCCAATCAGCCCCAGCATTTT
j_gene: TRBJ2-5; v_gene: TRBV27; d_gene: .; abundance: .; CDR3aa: CASSFGGSPRETQYF; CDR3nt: TGTGCCAGCAGTTTTGGGGGTTCGCCCCGAGAGACCCAGTACTTC
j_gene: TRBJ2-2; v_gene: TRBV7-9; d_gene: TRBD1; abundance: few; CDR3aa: CASSPGQAYGELFF; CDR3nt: TGTGCCAGCAGCCCGGGACAGGCCTACGGGGAGCTGTTTTTT
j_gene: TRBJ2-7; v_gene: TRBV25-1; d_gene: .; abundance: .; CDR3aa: CASSEYTTGFYEQYF; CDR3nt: TGTGCCAGCAGTGAATACACGACAGGATTCTACGAGCAGTACTTC
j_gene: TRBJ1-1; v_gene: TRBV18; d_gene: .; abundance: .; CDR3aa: CASSPMTPATEAFF; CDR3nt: TGTGCCAGCTCACCTATGACACCCGCCACTGAAGCTTTCTTT
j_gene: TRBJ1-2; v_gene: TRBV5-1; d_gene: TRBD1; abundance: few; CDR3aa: CASRSDRGLGYGYTF; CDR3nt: TGCGCCAGCAGATCAGACAGGGGGCTCGGCTATGGCTACACCTTC
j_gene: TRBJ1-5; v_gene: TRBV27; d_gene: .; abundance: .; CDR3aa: CASSLSAQVVQPQHF; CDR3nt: TGTGCCAGCAGTTTATCCGCGCAGGTAGTTCAGCCCCAGCATTTT
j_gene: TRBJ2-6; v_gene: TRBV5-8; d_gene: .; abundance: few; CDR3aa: CASSPWGRAGSGANVLTF; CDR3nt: TGTGCCAGCAGCCCGTGGGGCAGGGCAGGCTCTGGGGCCAACGTCCTGACTTTC
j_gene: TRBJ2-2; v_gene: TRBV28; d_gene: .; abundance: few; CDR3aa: CASSLIGSGTRNGELFF; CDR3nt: TGTGCCAGCAGTTTAATTGGTAGCGGCACCAGAAACGGGGAGCTGTTTTTT
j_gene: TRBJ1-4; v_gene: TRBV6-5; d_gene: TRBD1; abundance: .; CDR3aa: CASSRTGSTNEKLFF; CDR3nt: TGTGCCAGCAGTCGGACAGGGAGTACTAATGAAAAACTGTTTTTT
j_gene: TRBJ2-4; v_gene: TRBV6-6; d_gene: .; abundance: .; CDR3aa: CASGVRQQAQYF; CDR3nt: TGTGCCAGCGGGGTGAGACAGCAGGCTCAGTACTTC
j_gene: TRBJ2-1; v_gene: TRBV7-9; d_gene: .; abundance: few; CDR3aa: CASSPRVGSHYNEQFF; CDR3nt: TGTGCCAGCAGCCCTAGGGTGGGATCCCACTACAATGAGCAGTTCTTC
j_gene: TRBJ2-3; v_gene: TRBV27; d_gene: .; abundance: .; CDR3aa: CASSLLQSGDTQYF; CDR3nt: TGTGCCAGCAGTTTATTACAGTCAGGGGATACGCAGTATTTT
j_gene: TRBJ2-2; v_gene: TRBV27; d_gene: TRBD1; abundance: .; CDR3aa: CATRQGAWTGELFF; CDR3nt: TGTGCCACCCGACAGGGGGCGTGGACCGGGGAGCTGTTTTTT
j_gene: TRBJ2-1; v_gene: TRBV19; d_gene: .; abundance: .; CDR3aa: CASSVRGGGSTSYNEQFF; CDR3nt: TGTGCCAGTAGTGTTCGGGGCGGCGGGTCCACCTCCTACAATGAGCAGTTCTTC
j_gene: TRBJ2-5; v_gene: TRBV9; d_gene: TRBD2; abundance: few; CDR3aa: CASSGGRAQETQYF; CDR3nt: TGTGCCAGCAGCGGCGGGAGGGCACAAGAGACCCAGTACTTC
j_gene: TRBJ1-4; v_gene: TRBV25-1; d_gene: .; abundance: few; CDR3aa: CASAARNEKLFF; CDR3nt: TGTGCCAGCGCAGCTAGAAATGAAAAACTGTTTTTT
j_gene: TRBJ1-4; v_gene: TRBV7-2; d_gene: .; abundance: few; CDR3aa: CASSLAGGPNEKLFF; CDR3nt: TGTGCCAGCAGCTTAGCTGGGGGTCCTAATGAAAAACTGTTTTTT
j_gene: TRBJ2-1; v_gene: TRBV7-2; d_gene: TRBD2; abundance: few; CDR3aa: CASSWRTSGEQFF; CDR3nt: TGTGCCAGCAGCTGGAGGACTAGCGGGGAGCAGTTCTTC
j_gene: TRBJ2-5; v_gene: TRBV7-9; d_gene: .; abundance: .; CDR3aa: CASSLPLGLAKETQYF; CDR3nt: TGTGCCAGCAGCTTACCACTCGGACTGGCCAAAGAGACCCAGTACTTC
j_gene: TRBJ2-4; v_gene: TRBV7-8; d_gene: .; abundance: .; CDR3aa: CASSLARVRGAIQYF; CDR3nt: TGTGCCAGCAGCTTAGCGCGGGTTAGGGGGGCCATTCAGTACTTC
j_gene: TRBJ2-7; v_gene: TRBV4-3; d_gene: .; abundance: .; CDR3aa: CASSPGVPYEQYF; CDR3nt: TGCGCCAGCAGCCCGGGAGTTCCCTACGAGCAGTACTTC
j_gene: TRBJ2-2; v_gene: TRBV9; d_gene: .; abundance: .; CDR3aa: CASGGTGELFF; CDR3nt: TGTGCCAGCGGAGGCACCGGGGAGCTGTTTTTT
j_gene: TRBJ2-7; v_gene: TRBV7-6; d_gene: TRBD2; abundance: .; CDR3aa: CASSLAPSGRFGEQYF; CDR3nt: TGTGCCAGCAGCTTAGCGCCTAGCGGGAGGTTTGGTGAGCAGTACTTC
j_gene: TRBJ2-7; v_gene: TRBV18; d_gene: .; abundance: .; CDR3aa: CASSPPGRGLGEQYF; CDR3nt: TGTGCCAGCTCACCACCGGGCAGGGGCTTGGGCGAGCAGTACTTC
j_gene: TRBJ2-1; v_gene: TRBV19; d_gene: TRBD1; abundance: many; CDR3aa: CAVRDRGTNEQFF; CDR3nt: TGTGCCGTCAGGGACAGGGGTACCAATGAGCAGTTCTTC
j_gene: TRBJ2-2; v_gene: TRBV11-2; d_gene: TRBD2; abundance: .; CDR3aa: CASSLVREGPGTGELFF; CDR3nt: TGTGCCAGCAGCTTAGTACGGGAGGGCCCTGGAACCGGGGAGCTGTTTTTT
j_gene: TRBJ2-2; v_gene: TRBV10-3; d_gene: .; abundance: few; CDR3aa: CAIREGGNTGELFF; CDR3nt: TGTGCCATCAGGGAGGGAGGGAACACCGGGGAGCTGTTTTTT
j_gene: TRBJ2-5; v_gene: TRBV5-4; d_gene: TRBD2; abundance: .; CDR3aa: CASSLFAGGSETQYF; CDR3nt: TGTGCCAGCAGCTTGTTCGCGGGAGGTTCTGAGACCCAGTACTTC
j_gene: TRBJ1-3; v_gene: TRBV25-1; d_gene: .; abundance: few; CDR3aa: CASSELGDLWGNTIYF; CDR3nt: TGTGCCAGCAGTGAATTGGGGGACCTCTGGGGAAACACCATATATTTT
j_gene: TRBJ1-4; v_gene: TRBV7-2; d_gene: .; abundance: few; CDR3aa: CASSHAWASEKLFF; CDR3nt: TGTGCCAGCAGCCACGCATGGGCCTCTGAAAAACTGTTTTTT
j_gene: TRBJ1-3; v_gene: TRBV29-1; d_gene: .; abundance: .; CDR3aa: CSVSASSGNTIYF; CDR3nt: TGCAGCGTTTCGGCTAGCTCTGGAAACACCATATATTTT
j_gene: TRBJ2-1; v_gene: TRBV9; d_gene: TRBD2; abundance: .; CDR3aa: CASSAPVTHLAGVWGNEQFF; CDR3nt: TGTGCCAGCAGCGCCCCCGTCACGCACCTAGCGGGAGTATGGGGCAATGAGCAGTTCTTC
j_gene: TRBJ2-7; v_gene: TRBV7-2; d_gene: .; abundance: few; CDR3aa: CASSLEGVGAYEQYF; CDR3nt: TGTGCCAGCAGCTTAGAGGGCGTCGGGGCCTACGAGCAGTACTTC
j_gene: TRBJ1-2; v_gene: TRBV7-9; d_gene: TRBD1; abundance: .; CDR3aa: CASRLTGPGYGYTF; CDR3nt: TGTGCCAGCAGATTGACAGGGCCGGGGTATGGCTACACCTTC
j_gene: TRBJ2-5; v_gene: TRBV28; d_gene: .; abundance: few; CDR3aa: CASSSPFETQYF; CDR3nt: TGTGCCAGCAGTTCCCCTTTCGAGACCCAGTACTTC
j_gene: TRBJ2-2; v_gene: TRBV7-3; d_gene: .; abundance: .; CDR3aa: CASSLTSGNTGELFF; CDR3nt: TGTGCCAGCAGCTTAACATCGGGCAACACCGGGGAGCTGTTTTTT
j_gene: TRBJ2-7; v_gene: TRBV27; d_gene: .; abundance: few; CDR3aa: CASRAQSTYEQYF; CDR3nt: TGTGCCAGCAGGGCACAGAGTACCTACGAGCAGTACTTC
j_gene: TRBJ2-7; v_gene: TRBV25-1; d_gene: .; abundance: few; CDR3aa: CASSLAATYEQYF; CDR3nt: TGTGCCAGCAGTCTGGCGGCAACCTACGAGCAGTACTTC
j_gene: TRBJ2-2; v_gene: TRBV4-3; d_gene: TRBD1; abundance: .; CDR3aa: CASSQDWTGNTGELFF; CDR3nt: TGCGCCAGCAGCCAAGATTGGACAGGGAACACCGGGGAGCTGTTTTTT
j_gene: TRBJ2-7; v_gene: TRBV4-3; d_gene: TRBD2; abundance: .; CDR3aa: CASSQDGGSSYEQYF; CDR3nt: TGCGCCAGCAGCCAAGACGGCGGGAGCTCCTACGAGCAGTACTTC
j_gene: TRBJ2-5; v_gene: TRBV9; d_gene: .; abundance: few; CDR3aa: CASSLSLEETQYF; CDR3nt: TGTGCCAGCAGCCTGTCCCTGGAAGAGACCCAGTACTTC
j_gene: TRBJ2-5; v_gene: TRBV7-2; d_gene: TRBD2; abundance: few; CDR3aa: CASSLELARETQYF; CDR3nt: TGTGCCAGCAGCTTAGAACTAGCGAGAGAGACCCAGTACTTC
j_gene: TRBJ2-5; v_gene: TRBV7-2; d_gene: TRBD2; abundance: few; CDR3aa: CASSLGDFLGGAQYF; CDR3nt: TGTGCCAGCAGCTTAGGAGACTTCTTGGGGGGGGCCCAGTACTTC